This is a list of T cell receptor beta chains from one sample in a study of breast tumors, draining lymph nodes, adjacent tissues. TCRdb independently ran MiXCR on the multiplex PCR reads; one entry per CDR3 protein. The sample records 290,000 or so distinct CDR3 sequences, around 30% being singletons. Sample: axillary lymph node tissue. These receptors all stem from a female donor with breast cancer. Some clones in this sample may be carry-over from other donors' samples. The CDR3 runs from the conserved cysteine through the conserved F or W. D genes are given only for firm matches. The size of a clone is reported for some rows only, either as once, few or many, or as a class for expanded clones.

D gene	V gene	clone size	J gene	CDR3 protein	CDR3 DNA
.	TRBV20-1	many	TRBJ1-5	CSAKYGLQPQHF	TGCAGTGCTAAGTACGGGCTCCAGCCCCAGCATTTT
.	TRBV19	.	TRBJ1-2	CASSIARIDKETQYYGYTF	TGTGCCAGTAGTATAGCCAGGATAGACAAAGAGACCCAGTACTATGGCTACACCTTC
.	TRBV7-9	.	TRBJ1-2	CASSLGGRYF	TGTGCCAGCAGCTTAGGGGGACGTTACTTC
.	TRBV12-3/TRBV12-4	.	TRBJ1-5	CASSPGLWGNQPQRF	TGTGCCAGCAGTCCGGGGTTGTGGGGTAATCAGCCCCAGCGTTTT
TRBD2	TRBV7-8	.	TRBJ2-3	CASSRRGAQLDTQYF	TGTGCTAGCAGCAGGCGGGGGGCGCAGTTAGATACGCAGTATTTT
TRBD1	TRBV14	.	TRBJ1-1	CASSQRTGAITEAFF	TGTGCCAGCAGCCAACGGACAGGGGCGATCACTGAAGCTTTCTTT
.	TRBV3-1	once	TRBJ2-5	CASSQDPRRTTPLKAQYF	TGTGCCAGCAGCCAAGACCCCCGACGGACTACCCCGTTGAAGGCCCAGTACTTC
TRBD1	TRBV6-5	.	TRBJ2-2	CASSHPQGARNTGELFF	TGTGCCAGCAGTCACCCGCAGGGGGCGCGGAACACCGGGGAGCTGTTTTTT
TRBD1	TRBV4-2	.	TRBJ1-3	CASSQELGTGLGNTIYF	TGTGCCAGCAGCCAAGAATTGGGGACAGGGTTAGGAAACACCATATATTTT
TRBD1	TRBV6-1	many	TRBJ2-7	CASTDRIHSYEQYF	TGTGCCAGTACGGACAGGATCCACTCCTACGAGCAGTACTTC
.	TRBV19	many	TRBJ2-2	CASSSRRTGLTGELFF	TGTGCCAGTAGTTCACGGAGGACGGGGCTCACCGGGGAGCTGTTTTTT
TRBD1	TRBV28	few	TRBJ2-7	CASSLGGQGTYEQYF	TGTGCCAGCAGTTTAGGAGGACAGGGAACCTACGAGCAGTACTTC
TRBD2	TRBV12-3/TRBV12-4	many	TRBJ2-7	CASSGTSRYEQYF	TGTGCCAGCAGCGGGACTAGCCGATACGAGCAGTACTTC
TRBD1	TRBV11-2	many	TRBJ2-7	CASSPDRVAYEQYF	TGTGCCAGCAGCCCGGACAGGGTTGCCTACGAGCAGTACTTC
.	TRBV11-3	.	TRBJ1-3	CASSSDSGTTIYF	TGTGCCAGCAGCTCGGACAGCGGAACCACCATATATTTT
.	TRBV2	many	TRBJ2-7	CASRIARSSYEQYF	TGTGCCAGTAGAATAGCGAGGAGCTCCTACGAGCAGTACTTC
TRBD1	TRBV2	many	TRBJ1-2	CASGGTGERGYTF	TGTGCCAGCGGGGGGACAGGGGAGCGGGGCTACACCTTC
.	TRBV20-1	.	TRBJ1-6	CSANGRGDVWMNSPLHF	TGCAGTGCTAACGGGAGAGGCGATGTTTGGATGAATTCACCCCTCCACTTT
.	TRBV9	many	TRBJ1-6	CASSQINSPLHF	TGTGCCAGCAGCCAGATTAATTCACCCCTCCACTTT
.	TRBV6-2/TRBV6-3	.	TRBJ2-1	CASSYPLGEQFF	TGTGCCAGCAGTTACCCACTAGGCGAGCAGTTCTTC
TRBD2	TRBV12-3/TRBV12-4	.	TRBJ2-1	CASSKALAGPCPPVSSYNEQFF	TGTGCCAGCAGCAAAGCCCTAGCGGGACCTTGCCCCCCAGTGAGCTCCTACAATGAGCAGTTCTTC
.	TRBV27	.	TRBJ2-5	CASSSLGAYQETQHF	TGTGCCAGCAGTTCACTAGGGGCCTACCAAGAGACCCAGCACTTC
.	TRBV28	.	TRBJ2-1	CASKSPGTTNEQFF	TGTGCCAGCAAATCCCCCGGGACCACCAATGAGCAGTTCTTC
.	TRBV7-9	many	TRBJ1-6	CASSSTSGRSMSSPLHF	TGTGCCAGCAGCTCGACCTCGGGGCGGTCGATGAGTTCACCCCTCCACTTT
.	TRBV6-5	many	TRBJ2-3	CASSSDSDTQYF	TGTGCCAGCAGTTCCGACTCAGATACGCAGTATTTT
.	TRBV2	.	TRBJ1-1	CASSEGKASF	TGTGCCAGCAGCGAGGGGAAAGCTTCCTTT
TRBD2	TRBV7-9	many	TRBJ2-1	CASSLAGASGRQNEQFF	TGTGCCAGCAGCTTAGCTGGGGCTAGCGGGAGGCAGAATGAGCAGTTCTTC
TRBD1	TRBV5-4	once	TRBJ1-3	CASSTGQGYGNTIYF	TGTGCCAGCAGCACAGGACAGGGTTACGGAAACACCATATATTTT
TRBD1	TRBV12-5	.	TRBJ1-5	CASGQGQGGETQHF	TGTGCTAGTGGCCAAGGACAGGGGGGTGAGACCCAGCATTTT
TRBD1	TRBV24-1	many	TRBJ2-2	CATEVRTGSTGELFF	TGTGCCACCGAGGTCCGGACAGGCAGCACCGGGGAGCTGTTTTTT
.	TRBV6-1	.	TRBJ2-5	CASSESGGAAETQYF	TGTGCCAGCAGTGAGTCCGGTGGGGCGGCGGAGACCCAGTACTTC
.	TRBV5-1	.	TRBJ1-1	CASSPLSAGTGRISEAFF	TGCGCCAGCAGCCCCCTGTCGGCCGGAACTGGGCGGATCTCTGAAGCTTTCTTT
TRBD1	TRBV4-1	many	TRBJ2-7	CASSQAPPGQGSAYEQYF	TGCGCCAGCAGCCAAGCACCCCCGGGACAGGGATCAGCCTACGAGCAGTACTTC
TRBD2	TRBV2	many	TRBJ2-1	CASSGFLAGNEQFF	TGTGCCAGCAGTGGGTTTCTAGCGGGAAATGAGCAGTTCTTC
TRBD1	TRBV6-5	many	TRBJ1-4	CASSFSGQANEKLFF	TGTGCCAGCAGCTTTTCTGGACAGGCAAATGAAAAACTGTTTTTT
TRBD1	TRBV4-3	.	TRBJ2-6	CASSYTGTGGDGANVLTF	TGCGCCAGCAGCTATACCGGGACAGGGGGTGATGGGGCCAACGTCCTGACTTTC
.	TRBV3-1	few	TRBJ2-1	CASSQGPRSYNEQFF	TGTGCCAGCAGCCAAGGACCTAGGTCATACAATGAGCAGTTCTTC
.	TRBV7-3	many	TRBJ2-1	CASSSRTYNEQFF	TGTGCCAGCAGCTCACGGACCTACAATGAGCAGTTCTTC
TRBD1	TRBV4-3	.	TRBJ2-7	CASSQGAGGNEQYF	TGCGCCAGCAGCCAAGGGGCAGGGGGTAACGAGCAGTACTTC
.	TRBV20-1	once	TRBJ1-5	CSAIGSGQPQHF	TGCAGTGCTATCGGGAGTGGCCAGCCCCAGCATTTT
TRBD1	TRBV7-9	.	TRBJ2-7	CASSKGADYEQYF	TGTGCCAGCAGCAAGGGGGCGGACTACGAGCAGTACTTC
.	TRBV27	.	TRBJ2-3	CASRRQRASTDTQYF	TGTGCCAGCAGAAGACAGAGAGCTAGCACAGATACGCAGTATTTT
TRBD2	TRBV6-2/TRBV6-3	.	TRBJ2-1	CASIPGLAGPSSYNEQFF	TGTGCCAGCATCCCGGGACTAGCGGGACCAAGCTCCTACAATGAGCAGTTCTTC
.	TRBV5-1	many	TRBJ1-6	CASSLSFGGARISPLHF	TGCGCCAGCAGCTTGAGCTTTGGGGGTGCGAGAATTTCACCCCTCCACTTT
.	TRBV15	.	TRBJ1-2	CATSRDRGNYGYTF	TGTGCCACCAGCAGAGATCGGGGTAACTATGGCTACACCTTC
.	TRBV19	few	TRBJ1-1	CASSILSEAFF	TGTGCCAGTAGTATTTTATCAGAAGCTTTCTTT
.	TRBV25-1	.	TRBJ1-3	CAWSARGSSGNTIYF	TGTGCCTGGAGTGCACGAGGATCCTCTGGAAACACCATATATTTT
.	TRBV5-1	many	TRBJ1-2	CASSLVDNNYGYTF	TGCGCCAGCAGCTTGGTCGACAATAACTATGGCTACACCTTC
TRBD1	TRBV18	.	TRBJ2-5	CASSRQGGGETQYF	TGTGCCAGCTCACGACAGGGGGGCGGAGAGACCCAGTACTTC
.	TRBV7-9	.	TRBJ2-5	CASSLAGVGETQYF	TGTGCCAGCAGCTTAGCCGGGGTTGGGGAGACCCAGTACTTC
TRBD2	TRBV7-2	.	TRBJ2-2	CASSPSPLLAGTLGTGELFF	TGTGCCAGCAGCCCCTCCCCCTTACTAGCGGGTACCTTAGGCACCGGGGAGCTGTTTTTT
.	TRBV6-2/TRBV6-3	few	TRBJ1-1	CASRDQGQNTEAFF	TGTGCCAGCAGGGACCAGGGCCAGAACACTGAAGCTTTCTTT